This is a list of T cell receptor beta chains from one sample in a study of blood T cell repertoires in COVID-19. The protocol was immunoSEQ multiplex PCR, while the TCRdb copy is restricted to in-frame clones and leaves out a portion. The sample shows roughly 290,000 clones, roughly nine tenths of them seen only once. The sequenced sample was PBMCs or T cells enriched from blood (not recorded which). The source of these receptors is a middle-aged woman who had recovered from COVID-19. The CDR3 runs from the conserved cysteine through the conserved F or W. A D gene is named only where the DNA matches it firmly. Size tells how often a clone was seen (once, few, many) or the class of an expanded clone, and some rows leave it out.

clone_size	j_call	v_call	d_call	cdr3_length	cdr3_aa	cdr3_nt
NA	TRBJ1-2	TRBV28	TRBD1	12	CASRGQYYGYTF	TGTGCCAGCAGGGGACAGTACTATGGCTACACCTTC
NA	TRBJ2-2	TRBV9	TRBD2	18	CASSVGLAGGPGTGELFF	TGTGCCAGCAGCGTAGGGCTAGCGGGAGGGCCGGGGACCGGGGAGCTGTTTTTT
NA	TRBJ2-1	TRBV19	TRBD1	15	CASSQWTGSYNEQFF	TGTGCCAGTAGTCAATGGACAGGCTCCTACAATGAGCAGTTCTTC
NA	TRBJ2-1	TRBV27	TRBD2	16	CASKGGDSGRRGEQFF	TGTGCCAGCAAGGGCGGCGATAGCGGGAGACGTGGTGAGCAGTTCTTC
NA	TRBJ1-1	TRBV28	NA	14	CASRPPGIVSEAFF	TGTGCCAGCAGGCCTCCGGGGATCGTGTCTGAAGCTTTCTTT
NA	TRBJ2-1	TRBV9	NA	14	CASSVGGSYNEQFF	TGTGCCAGCAGCGTGGGGGGTTCCTACAATGAGCAGTTCTTC
few	TRBJ1-5	TRBV28	NA	14	CASSLLAPHQPQHF	TGTGCCAGCAGTTTATTGGCTCCCCATCAGCCCCAGCATTTT
NA	TRBJ1-1	TRBV28	NA	15	CASSLFTGGRTEAFF	TGTGCCAGCAGTTTATTCACCGGGGGGCGGACTGAAGCTTTCTTT
NA	TRBJ2-2	TRBV19	TRBD1	17	CASSPGQGAVPTGELFF	TGTGCCAGTAGTCCGGGACAGGGGGCCGTACCAACCGGGGAGCTGTTTTTT
once	TRBJ2-1	TRBV7-2	NA	15	CASSLSPLARVEQFF	TGTGCCAGCAGCTTATCCCCCCTAGCGCGGGTTGAGCAGTTCTTC
NA	TRBJ1-1	TRBV7-6	NA	16	CASSLSAGGTTTEAFF	TGTGCCAGCAGCTTATCGGCGGGGGGGACAACCACTGAAGCTTTCTTT
NA	TRBJ1-3	TRBV27	TRBD1	14	CASRRQGSGNTIYF	TGTGCCAGCAGGAGACAGGGGTCTGGAAACACCATATATTTT
NA	TRBJ2-1	TRBV28	TRBD2	17	CASSPHLLAGRLNEQFF	TGTGCCAGCAGTCCCCACTTACTAGCGGGAAGATTGAATGAGCAGTTCTTC
NA	TRBJ1-1	TRBV28	NA	15	CASSFIGVVNTEAFF	TGTGCCAGCAGTTTCATCGGGGTGGTGAACACTGAAGCTTTCTTT
NA	TRBJ2-2	TRBV5-6	NA	14	CASSLGLALGELFF	TGTGCCAGCAGCTTGGGCCTAGCTCTCGGGGAGCTGTTTTTT
NA	TRBJ1-1	TRBV9	TRBD1	13	CASSGDRGTEAFF	TGTGCCAGCAGCGGGGACAGGGGCACTGAAGCTTTCTTT
NA	TRBJ2-1	TRBV27	TRBD2	14	CASRASGGNNEQFF	TGTGCCAGCAGGGCTAGCGGGGGAAACAATGAGCAGTTCTTC
NA	TRBJ2-1	TRBV4-3	NA	15	CASSQDPYTYNEQFF	TGCGCCAGCAGCCAAGACCCGTACACCTACAATGAGCAGTTCTTC
once	TRBJ1-1	TRBV7-2	NA	15	CASSLNDIPHTEAFF	TGTGCCAGCAGCCTAAACGACATTCCCCACACTGAAGCTTTCTTT
NA	TRBJ2-3	TRBV6-2/TRBV6-3	NA	13	CASSYSSVDTQYF	TGTGCCAGCAGTTACTCGTCGGTAGATACGCAGTATTTT
NA	TRBJ2-7	TRBV6-2/TRBV6-3	NA	15	CASSYEEGYSYEQYF	TGTGCCAGCAGTTACGAAGAGGGATACTCCTACGAGCAGTACTTC
NA	TRBJ1-1	TRBV7-9	NA	13	CASVYGGVTEAFF	TGTGCCAGCGTGTACGGGGGGGTCACTGAAGCTTTCTTT
once	TRBJ2-7	TRBV4-1	NA	15	CASSQRTGTNYEQYF	TGCGCCAGCAGCCAGAGAACAGGGACCAATTACGAGCAGTACTTC
NA	TRBJ1-3	TRBV13	NA	13	CASSLATGNTIYF	TGTGCCAGCAGCTTAGCCACTGGAAACACCATATATTTT
once	TRBJ1-1	TRBV29-1	TRBD1	14	CSVEEFGQVSEAFF	TGCAGCGTTGAAGAGTTTGGACAGGTCTCTGAAGCTTTCTTT
NA	TRBJ2-7	TRBV27	TRBD2	16	CASSFGLAASLGEQYF	TGTGCCAGCAGTTTCGGGCTAGCGGCATCCCTTGGCGAGCAGTACTTC
NA	TRBJ2-6	TRBV29-1	NA	12	CSVGHGANVLTF	TGCAGCGTGGGACACGGGGCCAACGTCCTGACTTTC
NA	TRBJ1-4	TRBV19	TRBD1	17	CASSNTGTGATNEKLFF	TGTGCCAGTAGTAACACCGGGACAGGGGCAACTAATGAAAAACTGTTTTTT
once	TRBJ1-4	TRBV27	NA	15	CASSTRAGSNEKLFF	TGTGCCAGCAGTACCCGAGCAGGGTCCAATGAAAAACTGTTTTTT
NA	TRBJ2-1	TRBV5-5	TRBD1	14	CASSTRTGFDEQFF	TGTGCCAGCAGTACCCGGACAGGGTTCGATGAGCAGTTCTTC
NA	TRBJ2-7	TRBV30	TRBD2	15	CAWRHRLAGLGEQYF	TGTGCCTGGAGGCACAGACTAGCGGGATTAGGCGAGCAGTACTTC
NA	TRBJ2-1	TRBV9	TRBD2	16	CASSARPGLAGHEQFF	TGTGCCAGCAGCGCCAGGCCGGGACTAGCGGGCCATGAGCAGTTCTTC
NA	TRBJ2-1	TRBV5-4	NA	13	CASSFQGGNEQFF	TGTGCCAGCAGCTTTCAGGGGGGCAATGAGCAGTTCTTC
NA	TRBJ1-2	TRBV30	NA	14	CAWSGVQRFYGYTF	TGTGCCTGGAGTGGGGTCCAGAGGTTCTATGGCTACACCTTC
NA	TRBJ2-1	TRBV6-5	TRBD2	16	CASSYSVGRAYNEQFF	TGTGCCAGCAGTTACTCGGTTGGGAGGGCATACAATGAGCAGTTCTTC
NA	TRBJ1-1	TRBV7-8	NA	15	CASSLYKAQNTEAFF	TGTGCCAGCAGCTTATATAAAGCCCAGAACACTGAAGCTTTCTTT
NA	TRBJ1-2	TRBV19	TRBD1	16	CASSIGRTGQPYGYTF	TGTGCCAGTAGTATAGGAAGGACAGGCCAACCCTATGGCTACACCTTC
NA	TRBJ2-1	TRBV6-5	NA	13	CASSLRGYNEQFF	TGTGCCAGCAGCCTGAGGGGGTACAATGAGCAGTTCTTC
NA	TRBJ1-6	TRBV6-6	TRBD1	13	CASTHRGESPLHF	TGTGCCAGCACCCACAGGGGAGAGTCACCCCTCCACTTT
NA	TRBJ1-5	TRBV19	NA	13	CASSISEGDPQHF	TGTGCCAGTAGTATTTCGGAGGGAGACCCCCAGCATTTT
NA	TRBJ1-1	TRBV19	NA	13	CASSTGYNTEAFF	TGTGCCAGTAGTACGGGTTATAACACTGAAGCTTTCTTT
NA	TRBJ1-2	TRBV19	NA	12	CASSDRPYGYTF	TGTGCCAGTAGTGACAGGCCCTATGGCTACACCTTC
NA	TRBJ2-3	TRBV19	NA	14	CASSASESTDTQYF	TGTGCCAGTAGCGCTAGCGAGAGCACAGATACGCAGTATTTT
NA	TRBJ2-7	TRBV6-2/TRBV6-3	NA	12	CASSRGQYEQYF	TGTGCCAGCAGCCGCGGACAGTACGAGCAGTACTTC
NA	TRBJ1-4	TRBV9	TRBD1	15	CASSSRDRRNEKLFF	TGTGCCAGCAGCTCTAGGGACAGAAGGAATGAAAAACTGTTTTTT
NA	TRBJ1-6	TRBV28	TRBD1	16	CASRGLQGGYNSPLHF	TGTGCCAGCAGGGGCTTGCAGGGGGGATATAATTCACCCCTCCACTTT
NA	TRBJ2-7	TRBV7-2	TRBD2	15	CASSTRTSGLYEQYF	TGTGCCAGCAGCACCCGGACTAGCGGCCTCTACGAGCAGTACTTC
NA	TRBJ2-7	TRBV4-3	NA	15	CASSQGSDSRSEQYF	TGCGCCAGCAGCCAAGGCAGCGACTCCCGATCCGAGCAGTACTTC
NA	TRBJ1-2	TRBV6-5	NA	12	CASSPVGHGYTF	TGTGCCAGCAGTCCGGTTGGTCATGGCTACACCTTC
NA	TRBJ1-1	TRBV7-2	TRBD1	14	CASSWDRQNTEAFF	TGTGCCAGCAGTTGGGACAGGCAGAACACTGAAGCTTTCTTT
NA	TRBJ2-3	TRBV28	TRBD2	14	CASGEGLNTDTQYF	TGTGCCAGCGGGGAGGGGCTAAACACAGATACGCAGTATTTT
once	TRBJ2-7	TRBV27	TRBD2	13	CASKLAGTYEQYF	TGTGCCAGCAAACTAGCGGGGACCTACGAGCAGTACTTC
NA	TRBJ1-5	TRBV28	NA	16	CASSLGGGLNNQPQHF	TGTGCCAGCAGTTTGGGGGGAGGGTTGAACAATCAGCCCCAGCATTTT
NA	TRBJ2-2	TRBV2	NA	15	CASSEAGPVTGELFF	TGTGCCAGCAGTGAAGCGGGGCCAGTAACCGGGGAGCTGTTTTTT